This T cell receptor beta chain originates from a study of blood T cell repertoires in COVID-19. At the level of the study: Researchers got acute and convalescent COVID-19 samples from the United States, Italy and Spain.

Original processing notes: Cell counts per sample came from amplifying reference gene primers. Sequencing used immunoSEQ multiplex PCR; TCRdb keeps in-frame clones, though not all of them. Clone size and the V and J calls come from that table; the DNA yielded D and trimming. The table includes 75,000 or so clones, 88% detected once. This clone was found once. Sequences were obtained from peripheral blood. The TCR originated in a man aged 50-59 years with acute or convalescent COVID-19.

The CDR3 sequence is CASFDRGRYSNQPQHF. CDR3 bases: TGTGCCAGTTTCGACAGGGGACGTTATAGCAATCAGCCCCAGCATTTT. The chain uses TRBV19 and TRBJ1-5, with TRBD1 matching over 8 bases. This CDR3 has 16 residues. Trimming took 8 bases from V and 0 from J; bases not matched to a gene: 9. Germline CDR1 and CDR2: LNHDA and SQIVND (reference sequence). Supplemented by reference TRBV19 and TRBJ1-5, the full variable domain reads DGGITQSPKYLFRKEGQNVTLSCEQNLNHDAMYWYRQDPGQGLRLIYYSQIVNDFQKGDIAEGYSVSREKKESFPLTVTSAQKNPTAFYLCASFDRGRYSNQPQHFGDGTRLSIL.